The present T cell receptor (beta chain) was sequenced within a study of cytomegalovirus exposure and HLA in healthy donors. Primers: 60 Vbeta forward and 13 Jbeta reverse. Sequenced by immunoSEQ multiplex PCR; TCRdb stores in-frame clones only, minus some. This table has under 130,000 clones, less than 75% appearing once. V was trimmed by 0 bases and J by 4 bases, leaving 18 bases between them. CDR3 length equals 17 residues. Germline lookup yields CDR1 SGHDT and CDR2 YYEEEE. As concerns this clone: Its antigen remains unidentified.

Study conclusions and caveats: HLA alleles showed associations with 16,951 TCR beta sequences in a later analysis, at a 0.05 false discovery rate. Specificity of three CMV-associated chains for CMV antigens was verified in vitro. Earlier results showed most TCR beta V segments being productive about 87% or about 30% of the time.

Sequencing was carried out using PBMCs. The chain joins TRBV5-6 to TRBJ2-3; D perhaps matches TRBD1 (5 bases). The sequence came from a man in his forties or fifties in good health and CMV-seropositive. The CDR3 spells CASSLANLWGGADTQYF. CDR3 coding DNA: TGTGCCAGCAGCTTGGCCAATTTGTGGGGCGGCGCAGATACGCAGTATTTT.